This T cell receptor (beta chain) was sequenced for a study of blood T cell repertoires in COVID-19. Study-level information: Collection of acute and convalescent COVID-19 samples took place in the United States, Italy and Spain. PBMCs, B-cell-depleted T cells, or T cells provided the cDNA or gDNA that made up the material.

Original processing notes: It was from reference gene primer amplification that nucleated cell counts were estimated. Some clones are missing from TCRdb's copy, which holds only in-frame ones; the method was immunoSEQ multiplex PCR. For V, J and clone size, that table is used; D and trimming come from the DNA. The table has around 140,000 clones, roughly 88% seen once. Trimming took 5 bases from V and 9 from J; bases not matched to a gene: 9. Germline loops: CDR1 SGHNT, CDR2 YENEEA. The CDR3 is 15 residues long. The sequenced sample consisted of peripheral blood. The chain combines TRBV11-3 with TRBJ1-6, with 8 bases matching TRBD1. The TCR sequence derives from a man in his sixties with active or convalescent COVID-19. In nucleotides, the CDR3 is TGTGCCAGCAGCCCTGGACAGGGTGGCATTTCACCCCTCCACTTT. Translated: CASSPGQGGISPLHF.